One and the same sample provided the 8 T cell receptor beta chains below, sequenced in a study of blood T cell repertoires in COVID-19 (dated by TCRdb to between 2020 and 2021). Library preparation was by the immunoSEQ multiplex PCR assay. Here the immuneACCESS table is served through TCRdb, limited to in-frame sequences with V and J called. Missing clones are a known gap in these copies; in checked studies unresolved V genes cover under half, and the rest lacks a known reason. The sample table holds about 74,000 clones, of which around 90% were seen once. Of the sample, about 1.5% is held by the ten largest clones. The sequencing input was peripheral blood. The source of these receptors is a man in his fifties with acute or convalescent COVID-19.

J is TRBJ2-7 and V is TRBV24-1; the match to TRBD2 covers 10 bases. The length of the CDR3 is 18 residues. In germline, CDR1 is KGHDR, CDR2 SFDVKD. Trimming took 4 bases from V and 1 from J; bases not matched to a gene: 12. In nucleotides, the CDR3 is TGTGCCACCAGTGACCCAGTGGTTTTAGCGGGAGGATCCTACGAGCAGTACTTC. It codes for CATSDPVVLAGGSYEQYF.

The chain employs TRBV9 and TRBJ1-2; 8 bases fit TRBD1. The CDR3 is made up of 14 amino acids. Germline V gives CDR1 SGDLS, CDR2 YYNGEE. V was pared by 0 bases and J by 4 bases, with 2 bases of the junction left unmatched. CDR3 coding DNA: TGTGCCAGCAGCGTAGGACAGGGGCCCTATGGCTACACCTTC. Its protein is CASSVGQGPYGYTF.

The chain carries TRBV27 and TRBJ1-5, with D perhaps matching TRBD1 (5 bases). The germline gives CDR1 MNHEY, CDR2 SMNVEV (reference sequence). This CDR3 comprises 13 residues. The V gene lost 3 bases and the J gene lost 6 bases, with 9 bases spanning the gap. This CDR3 is CASSFSTGQPQHF. In DNA, the CDR3 is TGTGCCAGCAGTTTCTCCACAGGTCAGCCCCAGCATTTT.

The rearrangement uses TRBV12-3 or TRBV12-4 and TRBJ2-7, with 8 bases fitting TRBD2. V was clipped by 10 bases and J by 6 bases; unmatched bases: 8. There are 12 residues in the CDR3. CDR3 amino acids: CAIGGETLEQYF. The CDR3 DNA is TGTGCCATCGGGGGGGAGACCCTCGAGCAGTACTTC.

This chain links TRBV27 with TRBJ2-3; 16 nucleotides match TRBD2. V trimming: 7 bases; J trimming: 5 bases; junction bases outside the gene matches: 12. Germline values: CDR1 MNHEY, CDR2 SMNVEV (reference sequence). The CDR3 runs 18 residues. CDR3 DNA: TGTGCCAGCATACCTAAGGGACTAGCGGGAGGGCGGGTAGATACGCAGTATTTT. This sequence encodes CASIPKGLAGGRVDTQYF.

Only one count was recorded for this clone. An end of the junction differs from the germline gene, which may be a read error. This chain connects TRBV18 to TRBJ2-1; D remains unclear. Per germline, CDR1 KGHSH and CDR2 LQKENI. The length of the CDR3 is 19 residues. CDR3 residues: CASSFPWVTPGSSNNEQFF. CDR3 DNA: TGTGCCAGCTCCTTCCCCTGGGTCACCCCGGGTTCCTCCAACAATGAGCAGTTCTTC.

This chain joins TRBV7-9 and TRBJ1-2, with 8 bases fitting TRBD1. The CDR3 sequence is 14 residues long. J lost 6 bases, V lost 3 bases, and 6 bases had no gene match. Germline V gene sequence: CDR1 SEHNR, CDR2 FQNEAQ (reference sequence). CDR3 in DNA: TGTGCCAGCAGCTTGTCGACAGGGGAAGATGGCTACACCTTC. Residues: CASSLSTGEDGYTF. Variable domain in full (rest from reference TRBV7-9 and TRBJ1-2): DTGVSQNPRHKITKRGQNVTFRCDPISEHNRLYWYRQTLGQGPEFLTYFQNEAQLEKSRLLSDRFSAERPKGSFSTLEIQRTEQGDSAMYLCASSLSTGEDGYTFGSGTRLTVV.

In this sample, this clone turned up once. The chain links TRBV27 to TRBJ1-6, with D unresolved. Trimming cost V 4 bases and J 6 bases, with 10 bases left between them. From germline, CDR1 is MNHEY and CDR2 SMNVEV (reference sequence). The CDR3 is 14 amino acids. CDR3 loop: CASSSEGANSPLHF. In nucleotides, the CDR3 is TGTGCCAGCAGTTCGGAGGGTGCTAATTCACCCCTCCACTTT.